This T cell receptor (beta chain) was recorded in a study of T cell changes during pregnancy in multiple sclerosis. Measured with immunoSEQ multiplex PCR; TCRdb has only the in-frame clones, and not every one. The sample records just under 20,000 clones, 89% being singletons. This CDR3 has 16 amino acids. Per germline, CDR1 MDHEN and CDR2 SYDVKM. V was pared by 8 bases and J by 1 base, with 20 bases between. The sample was CD8+ T cells from peripheral blood mononuclear cells, taken in the second trimester of pregnancy. This TCR came from a female donor in good health, enrolled as a control in a pregnancy study. The V call is TRBV28, the J call TRBJ2-5; D possibly corresponds to TRBD2 (7 bases). The CDR3 DNA sequence: TGTGCCAGCGGCAGGGGCATCGGACTAGGCCAAGAGACCCAGTACTTC. It translates to CASGRGIGLGQETQYF.